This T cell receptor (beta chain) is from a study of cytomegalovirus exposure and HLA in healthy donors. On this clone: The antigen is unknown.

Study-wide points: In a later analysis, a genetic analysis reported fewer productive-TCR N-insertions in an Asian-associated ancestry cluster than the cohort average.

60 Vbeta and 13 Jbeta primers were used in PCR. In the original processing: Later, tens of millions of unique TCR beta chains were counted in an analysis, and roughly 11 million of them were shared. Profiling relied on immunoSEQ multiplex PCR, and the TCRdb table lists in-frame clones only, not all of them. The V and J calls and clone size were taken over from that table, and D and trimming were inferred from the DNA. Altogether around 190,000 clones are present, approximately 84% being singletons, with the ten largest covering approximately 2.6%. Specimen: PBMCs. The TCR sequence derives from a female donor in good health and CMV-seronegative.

The CDR3: CASSLGLVGTDTQYF. Here the CDR3 DNA reads TGTGCCAGCAGCTTAGGCCTAGTAGGCACAGATACGCAGTATTTT. The chain joins TRBV13 to TRBJ2-3; D remains unclear. This CDR3 contains 15 residues. The germline gives CDR1 PRHDT, CDR2 FYEKMQ (reference sequence). Trimming removed 0 bases from V and 1 base from J, with 8 bases in between.